The TCR beta chain under discussion was sequenced for a study of blood T cell repertoires in COVID-19. Study-level background: Acute-phase and convalescent COVID-19 samples originated in the United States, Italy and Spain. From T cells, B-cell-depleted T cells, or PBMCs came the material, which was cDNA or gDNA.

Per the original methods: Estimation of nucleated cell counts was performed using reference gene primer amplification. The table came from immunoSEQ multiplex PCR; TCRdb's copy has only in-frame clones and leaves some out. V and J calls and clone size come straight from that table; D and trimming were deduced from the DNA. The repertoire holds 85,000 to 130,000 clones, more than 75% seen once, with about 15% in the top ten. This CDR3 spans 16 amino acids. Germline V lookup: CDR1 MNHEY, CDR2 SVGAGI. The V and J ends lost 0 bases and 5 bases respectively, with 16 bases between them. The origin of this receptor is a man in his fifties with acute or convalescent COVID-19. The V gene is TRBV6-5, the J gene TRBJ2-5; possibly TRBD2 for D (5 bases). Sequencing was performed on peripheral blood. This CDR3 is CASSYSPSVGGETQYF. The CDR3 DNA sequence: TGTGCCAGCAGTTACTCACCCTCAGTAGGCGGGGAGACCCAGTACTTC.